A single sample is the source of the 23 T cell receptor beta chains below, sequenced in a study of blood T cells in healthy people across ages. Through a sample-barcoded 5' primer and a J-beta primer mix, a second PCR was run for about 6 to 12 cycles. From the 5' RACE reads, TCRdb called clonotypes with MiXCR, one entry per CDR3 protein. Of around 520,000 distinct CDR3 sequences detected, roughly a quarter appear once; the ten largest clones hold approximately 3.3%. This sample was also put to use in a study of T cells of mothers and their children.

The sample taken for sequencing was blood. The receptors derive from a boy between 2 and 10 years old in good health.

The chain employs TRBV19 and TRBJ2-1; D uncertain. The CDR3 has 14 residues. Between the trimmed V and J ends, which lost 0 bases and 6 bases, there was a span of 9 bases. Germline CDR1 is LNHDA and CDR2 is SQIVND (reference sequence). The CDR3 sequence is CASSIEGISNEQFF. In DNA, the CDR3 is TGTGCCAGTAGTATAGAAGGGATTTCCAATGAGCAGTTCTTC.

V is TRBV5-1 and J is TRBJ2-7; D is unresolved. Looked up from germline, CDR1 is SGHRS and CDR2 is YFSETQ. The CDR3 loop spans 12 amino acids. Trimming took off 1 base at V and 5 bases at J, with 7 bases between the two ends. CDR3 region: CASSLSWDEQYF. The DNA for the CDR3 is TGCGCCAGCAGCTTGTCATGGGACGAGCAGTACTTC.

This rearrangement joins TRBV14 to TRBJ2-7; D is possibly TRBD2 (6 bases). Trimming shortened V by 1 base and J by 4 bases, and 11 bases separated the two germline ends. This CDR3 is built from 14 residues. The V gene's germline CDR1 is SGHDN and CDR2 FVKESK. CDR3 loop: CASSQGLAWYEQYF. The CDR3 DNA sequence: TGTGCCAGCAGCCAAGGCCTAGCGTGGTACGAGCAGTACTTC.

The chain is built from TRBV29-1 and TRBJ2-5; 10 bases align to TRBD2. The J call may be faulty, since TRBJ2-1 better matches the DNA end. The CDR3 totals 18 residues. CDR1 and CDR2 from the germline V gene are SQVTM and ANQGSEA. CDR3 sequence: CSVEDGGASGGDYNEQFF. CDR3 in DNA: TGCAGCGTTGAAGATGGTGGGGCTAGCGGGGGCGATTACAATGAGCAGTTCTTC.

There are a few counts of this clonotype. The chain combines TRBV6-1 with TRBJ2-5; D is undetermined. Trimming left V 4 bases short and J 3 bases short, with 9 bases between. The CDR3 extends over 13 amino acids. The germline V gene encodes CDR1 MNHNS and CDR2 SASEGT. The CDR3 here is CASSGSSEETQYF. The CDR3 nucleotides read TGTGCCAGCAGTGGAAGCTCGGAAGAGACCCAGTACTTC.

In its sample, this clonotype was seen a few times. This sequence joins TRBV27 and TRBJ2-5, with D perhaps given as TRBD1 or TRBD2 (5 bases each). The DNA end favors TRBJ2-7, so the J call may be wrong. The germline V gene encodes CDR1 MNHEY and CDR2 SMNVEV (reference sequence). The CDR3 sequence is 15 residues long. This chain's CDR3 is CASMVSGTAIYEQYF. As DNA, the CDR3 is TGTGCCAGCATGGTCTCCGGGACGGCGATCTACGAGCAGTACTTC.

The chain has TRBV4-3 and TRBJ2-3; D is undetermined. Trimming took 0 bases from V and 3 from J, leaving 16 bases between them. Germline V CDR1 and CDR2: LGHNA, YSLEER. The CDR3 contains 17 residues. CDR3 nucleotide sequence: TGCGCCAGCAGCCAAGAGGATGCTAGGTTCGAAACAGATACGCAGTATTTT. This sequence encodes CASSQEDARFETDTQYF.

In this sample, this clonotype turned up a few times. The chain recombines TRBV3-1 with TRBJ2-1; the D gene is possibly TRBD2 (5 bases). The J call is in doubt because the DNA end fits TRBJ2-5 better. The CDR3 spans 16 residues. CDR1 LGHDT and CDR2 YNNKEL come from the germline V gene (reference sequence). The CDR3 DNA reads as TGTGCCAGCAGCCAAGTAGGGCAGGAGGCCCGAGAGACCCAGTACTTC. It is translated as CASSQVGQEARETQYF.

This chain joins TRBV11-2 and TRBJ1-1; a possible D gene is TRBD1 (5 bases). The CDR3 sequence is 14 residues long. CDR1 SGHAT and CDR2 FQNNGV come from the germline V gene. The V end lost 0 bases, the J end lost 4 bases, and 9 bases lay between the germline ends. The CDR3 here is CASSLDAGGTEAFF. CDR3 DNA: TGTGCCAGCAGCTTAGATGCCGGGGGCACTGAAGCTTTCTTT.

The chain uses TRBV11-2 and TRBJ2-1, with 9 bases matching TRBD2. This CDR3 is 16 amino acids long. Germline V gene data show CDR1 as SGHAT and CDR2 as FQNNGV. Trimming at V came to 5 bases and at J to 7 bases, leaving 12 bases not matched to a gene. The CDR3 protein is CASSPTLAGFMNEQFF. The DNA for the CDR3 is TGTGCCAGCAGCCCCACGCTAGCGGGGTTTATGAATGAGCAGTTCTTC.

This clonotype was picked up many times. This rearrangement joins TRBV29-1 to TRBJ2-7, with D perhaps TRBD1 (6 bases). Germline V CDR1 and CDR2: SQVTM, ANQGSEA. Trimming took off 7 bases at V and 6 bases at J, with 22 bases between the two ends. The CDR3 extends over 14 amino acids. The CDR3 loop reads CSARATQGPLEQYF. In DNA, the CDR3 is TGCAGCGCCCGAGCCACACAGGGACCCCTCGAGCAGTACTTC.

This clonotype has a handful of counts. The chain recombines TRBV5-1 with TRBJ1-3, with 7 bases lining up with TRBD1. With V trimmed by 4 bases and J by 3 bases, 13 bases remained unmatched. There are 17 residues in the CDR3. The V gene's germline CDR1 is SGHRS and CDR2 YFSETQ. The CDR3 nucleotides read TGCGCCAGCAGCCCCGGGGTCTCGACAGGGTATGGAAACACCATATATTTT. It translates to CASSPGVSTGYGNTIYF. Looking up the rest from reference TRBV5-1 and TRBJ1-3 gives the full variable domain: KAGVTQTPRYLIKTRGQQVTLSCSPISGHRSVSWYQQTPGQGLQFLFEYFSETQRNKGNFPGRFSGRQFSNSRSEMNVSTLELGDSALYLCASSPGVSTGYGNTIYFGEGSWLTVV.

CDR3 loop: CASSHPGLFGTDTQYF. As DNA, the CDR3 is TGTGCCAGCAGCCACCCCGGTTTGTTTGGCACAGATACGCAGTATTTT. V usage is TRBV14 and J usage is TRBJ2-3; D is unresolved. Germline CDR1 SGHDN, CDR2 FVKESK. With 3 bases removed from V and 1 base from J, the gap between germline ends came to 14 bases. The CDR3 covers 16 residues.

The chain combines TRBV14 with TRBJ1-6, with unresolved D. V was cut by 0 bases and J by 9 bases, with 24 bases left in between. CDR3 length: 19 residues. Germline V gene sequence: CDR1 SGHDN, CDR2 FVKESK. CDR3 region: CASSQDPPGIAGGSSPLHF. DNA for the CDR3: TGTGCCAGCAGCCAAGATCCCCCGGGGATTGCGGGCGGGTCTTCACCCCTCCACTTT.

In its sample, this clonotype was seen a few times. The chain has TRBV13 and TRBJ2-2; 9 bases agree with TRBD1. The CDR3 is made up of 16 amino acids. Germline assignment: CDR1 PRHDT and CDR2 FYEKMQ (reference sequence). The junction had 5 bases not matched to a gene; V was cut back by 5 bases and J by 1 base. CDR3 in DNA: TGTGCCAGCAGCGGACCGGGACAGGGGAACACCGGGGAGCTGTTTTTT. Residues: CASSGPGQGNTGELFF.

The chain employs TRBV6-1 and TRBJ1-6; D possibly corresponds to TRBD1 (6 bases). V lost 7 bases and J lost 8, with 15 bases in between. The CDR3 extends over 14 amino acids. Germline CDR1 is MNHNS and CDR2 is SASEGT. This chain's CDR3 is CASTRGGSDSPLHF. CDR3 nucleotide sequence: TGTGCCAGCACCCGAGGGGGGTCTGATTCACCCCTCCACTTT.

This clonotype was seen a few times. The CDR3 DNA follows: TGTGCCAGCAGCTTATACATCGGGACACCCTACGAGCAGTACTTC. Residues: CASSLYIGTPYEQYF. The chain carries TRBV7-2 and TRBJ2-7, with D tentatively TRBD1 (6 bases). V lost 2 bases and J 2 bases, leaving 13 bases between the germline ends. The CDR3 runs to 15 residues. Germline values: CDR1 SGHTA, CDR2 FQGNSA.

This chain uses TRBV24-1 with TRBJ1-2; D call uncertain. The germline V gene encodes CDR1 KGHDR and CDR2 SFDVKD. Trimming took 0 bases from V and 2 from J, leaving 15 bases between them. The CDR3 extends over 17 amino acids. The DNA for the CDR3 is TGTGCCACCAGTGATTTGCGAGGTCCTAAGGCAAACTATGGCTACACCTTC. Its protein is CATSDLRGPKANYGYTF.

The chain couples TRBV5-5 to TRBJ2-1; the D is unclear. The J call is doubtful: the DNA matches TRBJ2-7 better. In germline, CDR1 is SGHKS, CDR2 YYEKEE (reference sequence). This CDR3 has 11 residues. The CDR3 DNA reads TGTGCCAGCAGCGTAGCTCTCGAGCAGTACTTC. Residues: CASSVALEQYF.

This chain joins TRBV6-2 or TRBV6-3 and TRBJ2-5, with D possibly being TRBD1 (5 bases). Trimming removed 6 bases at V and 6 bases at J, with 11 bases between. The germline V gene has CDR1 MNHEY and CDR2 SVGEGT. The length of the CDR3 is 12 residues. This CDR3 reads CASRKGLKTQYF. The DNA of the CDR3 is TGTGCCAGCAGAAAGGGGTTGAAGACCCAGTACTTC.

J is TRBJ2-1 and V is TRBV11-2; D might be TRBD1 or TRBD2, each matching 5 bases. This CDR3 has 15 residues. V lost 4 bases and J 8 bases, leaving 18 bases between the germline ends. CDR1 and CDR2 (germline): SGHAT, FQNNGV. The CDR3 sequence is CASSSGLMGPDEQFF. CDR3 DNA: TGTGCCAGCAGCTCTGGACTGATGGGGCCGGATGAGCAGTTCTTC.

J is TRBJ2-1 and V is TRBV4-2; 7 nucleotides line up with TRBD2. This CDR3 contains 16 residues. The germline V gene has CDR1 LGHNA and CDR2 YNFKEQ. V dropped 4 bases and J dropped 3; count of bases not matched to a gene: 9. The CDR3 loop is CASSPMPERDYNEQFF. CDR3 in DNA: TGTGCCAGCAGCCCAATGCCTGAGCGGGACTACAATGAGCAGTTCTTC.

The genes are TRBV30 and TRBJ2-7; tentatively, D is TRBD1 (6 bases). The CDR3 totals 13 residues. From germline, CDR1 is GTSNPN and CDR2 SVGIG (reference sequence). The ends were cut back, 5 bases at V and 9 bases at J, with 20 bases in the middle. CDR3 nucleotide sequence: TGTGCCTGGCTTGGCAGGGGCATGGTCGGGCAGTACTTC. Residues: CAWLGRGMVGQYF. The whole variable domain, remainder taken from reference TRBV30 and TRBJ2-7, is SQTIHQWPATLVQPVGSPLSLECTVEGTSNPNLYWYRQAAGRGLQLLFYSVGIGQISSEVPQNLSASRPQDRQFILSSKKLLLSDSGFYLCAWLGRGMVGQYFGPGTRLTVT.